The 20 T cell receptor beta chains in this list originate from one sample, sequenced in a study of ipilimumab plus nivolumab after autologous stem cell transplantation. Only in-frame clones appear in the TCRdb table, and some are missing; sequencing was by immunoSEQ multiplex PCR. The sample lists roughly 43,000 clones, roughly 90% occurring once. Here the sequenced sample was PBMCs, taken in a trial of ipilimumab plus nivolumab as post-transplant consolidation. Receptors were obtained from a male donor with multiple myeloma.

The CDR3 DNA sequence: TGTGCCATCAGTTCCCAGCGGGAGGCTCTGTCGGATACGCAGTATTTT. Translation gives CAISSQREALSDTQYF. J is TRBJ2-3 and V is TRBV10-3; 9 bases line up with TRBD2. Losses at the gene ends were 5 bases for V and 6 bases for J; bases not matched to a gene: 12. The length of the CDR3 is 16 residues. Germline assignment: CDR1 ENHRY and CDR2 SYGVKD.

The chain employs TRBV2 and TRBJ2-5; 10 bases agree with TRBD2. The germline CDR1 and CDR2 sequences are SNHLY and FYNNEI. The CDR3 totals 16 residues. After removal of 6 bases from V and 3 bases from J, the junction contained 10 bases not matched to a gene. This CDR3 is CASRRAGGASEETQYF. The CDR3 DNA reads TGTGCCAGCAGAAGAGCGGGGGGGGCATCTGAAGAGACCCAGTACTTC. Using reference TRBV2 and TRBJ2-5 for the parts outside the CDR3, the full variable domain is EPEVTQTPSHQVTQMGQEVILRCVPISNHLYFYWYRQILGQKVEFLVSFYNNEISEKSEIFDDQFSVERPDGSNFTLKIRSTKLEDSAMYFCASRRAGGASEETQYFGPGTRLLVL.

The chain couples TRBV7-9 to TRBJ2-2; unclear D gene. Germline V lookup: CDR1 SEHNR, CDR2 FQNEAQ (reference sequence). The CDR3 totals 15 residues. V was pared by 3 bases and J by 7 bases, with 15 bases between. The CDR3 DNA is TGTGCCAGCAGCTTTGGGCCTCTTACGGACGGGGAGCTGTTTTTT. Encoded protein: CASSFGPLTDGELFF.

The chain joins TRBV9 to TRBJ2-6; unclear D gene. V was clipped by 3 bases and J by 12 bases, with 7 bases between them. This CDR3 is 11 amino acids long. The germline V gene has CDR1 SGDLS and CDR2 YYNGEE. Here the CDR3 DNA reads TGTGCCAGCAGCGAAAATCGCGTCCTGACTTTC. It yields the protein CASSENRVLTF.

The V call is TRBV10-1, the J call TRBJ2-2; D remains unclear. V lost 0 bases and J lost 4, with 6 bases in between. From germline, CDR1 is WNHNN and CDR2 SYGVQD (reference sequence). The CDR3 is made up of 14 amino acids. CDR3 amino acids: CASSESSGTGELFF. The DNA for the CDR3 is TGCGCCAGCAGTGAGTCCTCAGGCACCGGGGAGCTGTTTTTT.

The V and J genes are TRBV11-3 and TRBJ2-1; D is unclear. CDR3 length equals 15 residues. Per the germline V gene, CDR1 is SGHNT and CDR2 is YENEEA. V lost 1 base to trimming and J lost 4 bases, with 11 bases between them. CDR3 protein: CASSLGVPVYNEQFF. CDR3 nucleotides: TGTGCCAGCAGCTTAGGCGTTCCGGTATACAATGAGCAGTTCTTC.

The chain joins TRBV14 to TRBJ2-1, with a weak D call TRBD1 (5 bases). There are 13 residues in the CDR3. Germline CDR1 is SGHDN and CDR2 is FVKESK. Trimming cost V 3 bases and J 4 bases, with 7 bases left between them. CDR3 amino acids: CASSQTAYNEQFF. The CDR3 nucleotides are TGTGCCAGCAGCCAGACAGCTTACAATGAGCAGTTCTTC. Using reference TRBV14 and TRBJ2-1 for the parts outside the CDR3, the full variable domain is EAGVTQFPSHSVIEKGQTVTLRCDPISGHDNLYWYRRVMGKEIKFLLHFVKESKQDESGMPNNRFLAERTGGTYSTLKVQPAELEDSGVYFCASSQTAYNEQFFGPGTRLTVL.

V and J are TRBV5-5 and TRBJ2-7; D could derive from TRBD1 or TRBD2 (5 bases each). The V gene lost 2 bases and the J gene lost 2 bases, with 8 bases spanning the gap. This CDR3 contains 13 residues. Per germline, CDR1 SGHKS and CDR2 YYEKEE (reference sequence). The CDR3 DNA reads TGTGCCAGCAGCTTACTAGGGGCCTACGAGCAGTACTTC. Amino acids: CASSLLGAYEQYF. The full variable domain, with the rest looked up from reference TRBV5-5 and TRBJ2-7, is DAGVTQSPTHLIKTRGQQVTLRCSPISGHKSVSWYQQVLGQGPQFIFQYYEKEERGRGNFPDRFSARQFPNYSSELNVNALLLGDSALYLCASSLLGAYEQYFGPGTRLTVT.

The chain joins TRBV30 to TRBJ1-1; D gene ambiguous. The germline V gene encodes CDR1 GTSNPN and CDR2 SVGIG (reference sequence). The CDR3 length is 11 residues. Deletions cut 0 bases from V and 8 bases from J, with 7 bases between. The chain's CDR3 is CAWSVYVEAFF. The DNA of the CDR3 is TGTGCCTGGAGTGTCTACGTAGAAGCTTTCTTT.

This rearrangement joins TRBV6-1 to TRBJ2-7, with a weak D call TRBD1 (6 bases). CDR3 length equals 12 residues. V lost 6 bases and J lost 4, with 10 bases in between. Per the germline V gene, CDR1 is MNHNS and CDR2 is SASEGT. The CDR3 protein is CASSTDRYEQYF. CDR3 in DNA: TGTGCCAGCAGCACCGACAGGTACGAGCAGTACTTC.

The chain couples TRBV28 to TRBJ2-7; D may be TRBD2 (5 bases). The germline CDR1 and CDR2 sequences are MDHEN and SYDVKM. The CDR3 spans 13 residues. The V end was cut by 6 bases, the J end by 7 bases, with 16 bases between. The CDR3 DNA is TGTGCCAGCAGCCTAGGGCATAGCGTAGAGCAGTACTTC. It translates to CASSLGHSVEQYF. The whole variable domain, remainder taken from reference TRBV28 and TRBJ2-7, is DVKVTQSSRYLVKRTGEKVFLECVQDMDHENMFWYRQDPGLGLRLIYFSYDVKMKEKGDIPEGYSVSREKKERFSLILESASTNQTSMYLCASSLGHSVEQYFGPGTRLTVT.

The gene calls are TRBV30 and TRBJ2-7; TRBD1 matches 8 bases. This CDR3 comprises 12 residues. V lost 5 bases, J lost 4 bases, and 4 bases stayed unmatched. Germline V lookup: CDR1 GTSNPN, CDR2 SVGIG (reference sequence). The chain's CDR3 is CAWGRGPYEQYF. As DNA, the CDR3 is TGTGCCTGGGGCAGGGGGCCATACGAGCAGTACTTC.

J is TRBJ2-2 and V is TRBV4-2; D gene unclear. Germline CDR1 LGHNA, CDR2 YNFKEQ. The CDR3 extends over 16 amino acids. V was trimmed by 0 bases and J by 3 bases, leaving 11 bases between them. The CDR3 is CASSQDLPRDTGELFF. The CDR3 region has the DNA TGTGCCAGCAGCCAAGATCTCCCCCGCGACACCGGGGAGCTGTTTTTT.

The rearrangement links TRBV5-4 to TRBJ1-2; the match to TRBD1 covers 7 bases. Germline trimming cut 1 base from V and 4 bases from J; bases unmatched to any gene: 7. This CDR3 is built from 15 residues. Germline CDR1 is SGHNT and CDR2 is YYREEE (reference sequence). The CDR3 region has the DNA TGTGCCAGCAGCTTGCAAGGGGGCGAGGGCTATGGCTACACCTTC. Its protein is CASSLQGGEGYGYTF.

This sequence joins TRBV6-6 and TRBJ1-5, with unresolved D. The CDR3 runs 15 residues. Germline loops: CDR1 MNHNY, CDR2 SVGAGI (reference sequence). V lost 1 base, J lost 3 bases, and 10 bases lay in between. This CDR3 reads CASSYYRQNNQPQHF. For the CDR3, the DNA is TGTGCCAGCAGTTACTATCGGCAGAACAATCAGCCCCAGCATTTT.

This chain links TRBV27 with TRBJ1-2; a weak D match, TRBD1 (5 bases). Germline loops: CDR1 MNHEY, CDR2 SMNVEV (reference sequence). This CDR3 is built from 13 residues. Trimming shortened V by 2 bases and J by 11 bases, and 15 bases separated the two germline ends. The CDR3 DNA follows: TGTGCCAGCAGTTTAGATATCGGGGGGGGATACACCTTC. Protein product: CASSLDIGGGYTF.

The J gene is TRBJ2-1, the V gene TRBV28; D ambiguous. Germline CDR1 is MDHEN and CDR2 is SYDVKM. This CDR3 is built from 12 residues. V lost 1 base and J lost 10, with 8 bases in between. The CDR3 DNA is TGTGCCAGCAGTTTATCGGGCCGAGAGCAGTTCTTC. Translated, it gives CASSLSGREQFF.

V gene TRBV11-2 combines with J gene TRBJ2-1; no firm D call. This CDR3 has 12 amino acids. CDR1 and CDR2 (germline): SGHAT, FQNNGV. Trimming stripped 1 base from V and 9 bases from J, with 7 bases between. CDR3 loop: CASSLGVLEQFF. The CDR3 DNA reads TGTGCCAGCAGCTTAGGGGTCCTTGAGCAGTTCTTC.

The table lists this clone with a count of one. The V call is TRBV5-1, the J call TRBJ2-2; 7 bases map to TRBD2. Germline V lookup: CDR1 SGHRS, CDR2 YFSETQ. This CDR3 is built from 16 residues. Unmatched junction bases numbered 3, after V lost 0 bases and J lost 1 base. The CDR3 spells CASSLDSGMNTGELFF. The CDR3 coding sequence is TGCGCCAGCAGCTTGGACAGCGGGATGAACACCGGGGAGCTGTTTTTT.

The chain links TRBV6-4 to TRBJ1-2; TRBD1 matches at 10 bases. This CDR3 has 18 residues. CDR1 is MRHNA and CDR2 is SNTAGT in the germline V gene. Trimming took 4 bases from V and 5 from J; bases not matched to a gene: 16. The CDR3 protein is CASSAWGTGAPVGYGYTF. The CDR3 DNA follows: TGTGCCAGCAGTGCATGGGGGACAGGGGCCCCCGTAGGGTATGGCTACACCTTC.